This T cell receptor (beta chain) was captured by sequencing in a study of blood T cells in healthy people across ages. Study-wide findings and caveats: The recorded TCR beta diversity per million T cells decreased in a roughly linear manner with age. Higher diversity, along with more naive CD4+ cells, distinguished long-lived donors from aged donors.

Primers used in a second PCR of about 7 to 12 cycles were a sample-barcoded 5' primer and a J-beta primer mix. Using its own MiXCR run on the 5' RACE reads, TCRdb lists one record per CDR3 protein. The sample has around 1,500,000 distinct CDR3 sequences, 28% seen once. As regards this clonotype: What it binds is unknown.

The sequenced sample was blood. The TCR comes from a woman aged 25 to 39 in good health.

The CDR3 sequence: CSARELGGRTEAFF. The DNA of the CDR3 is TGCAGTGCTAGAGAACTGGGCGGACGGACTGAAGCTTTCTTT. The V call is TRBV20-1, the J call TRBJ1-1; D uncertain. The CDR3 has 14 amino acids. V lost 0 bases to trimming and J lost 5 bases, with 13 bases between them. CDR1 is DFQATT and CDR2 is SNEGSKA in the germline V gene (reference sequence).